The clone carrying this TCR beta chain was picked up many times. What it recognizes is unknown. These data come from a study of spatial heterogeneity in lung cancer. Study-wide points: Expanded intratumoral alpha and beta TCR counts tracked tumor mutation counts.

This sample's time point: sample taken at primary tumor resection. TCRdb reanalysed the 5' RACE reads using MiXCR and keeps one entry per CDR3 protein. The sample includes fewer than 13,000 distinct CDR3 sequences, 10% to 15% of them seen just once. Germline CDR1 is MNHEY and CDR2 is SVGAGI. This CDR3 has 16 amino acids. The V segment lost 4 bases and the J segment 8 bases; nucleotides outside the gene matches: 10. This receptor was taken from a male donor with early-stage non-small cell lung cancer. This specimen consisted of lung tumor tissue, obtained at surgery. The chain uses TRBV6-5 and TRBJ1-6; 8 bases fit TRBD1. The CDR3 nucleotides read TGTGCCAGCAGTTCTCGACAGGGGCGAACCCATTCACCCCTCCACTTT. Translated: CASSSRQGRTHSPLHF.